The 12 T cell receptor beta chains presented below share a single source sample, sequenced in a study of blood T cell repertoires in COVID-19. Repertoires were generated with immunoSEQ multiplex PCR, while TCRdb's copy carries only in-frame clones and drops some. The sample lists 30,000 to 35,000 clones, roughly 85% occurring once. The sequencing sample was made of peripheral blood. The receptors here all came from a man aged 80 or over with active COVID-19.

The V gene is TRBV29-1, the J gene TRBJ2-3; tentative D call: TRBD1 (5 bases). The CDR3 has 16 residues. Germline CDR1 and CDR2: SQVTM and ANQGSEA. The ends were cut back, 3 bases at V and 3 bases at J, with 19 bases in the middle. The CDR3 spells CSVDDTLGARTDTQYF. For the CDR3, the DNA is TGCAGCGTTGATGACACATTAGGGGCGAGGACAGATACGCAGTATTTT.

The chain recombines TRBV28 with TRBJ1-2, with 9 bases identical to TRBD1. The junction had 11 bases not matched to a gene; V was cut back by 3 bases and J by 12 bases. CDR1 is MDHEN, CDR2 SYDVKM, per germline. The CDR3 totals 14 residues. CDR3 in DNA: TGTGCCAGCAGTTTCCTACAGGGGGCAGGGTATAACACCTTC. This gives the protein CASSFLQGAGYNTF.

The chain joins TRBV5-4 to TRBJ2-5; a possible D gene is TRBD2 (7 bases). The CDR3 sequence is 16 residues long. V lost 0 bases, J lost 5 bases, and 17 bases lay in between. Germline values: CDR1 SGHNT, CDR2 YYREEE (reference sequence). The chain's CDR3 is CASSLGAGEGRETQYF. In DNA form, the CDR3 reads TGTGCCAGCAGCTTGGGTGCAGGGGAGGGCCGGGAGACCCAGTACTTC.

The rearrangement uses TRBV7-8 and TRBJ2-7; 13 positions match TRBD2. Germline assignment: CDR1 SGHVS and CDR2 FQNEAQ. The CDR3 has 15 residues. The junction had 1 base not matched to a gene; V was cut back by 3 bases and J by 2 bases. In DNA form, the CDR3 reads TGTGCCAGCAGCTTCACTAGCGGGGGGGCCTACGAGCAGTACTTC. It yields the protein CASSFTSGGAYEQYF.

This chain links TRBV3-1 (or the pseudogene TRBV3-2) with TRBJ1-1; possible D gene TRBD1, 5 bases. The germline CDR1 and CDR2 sequences are LGHDT and YNNKEL (reference sequence). The germline V and J ends were trimmed by 4 bases and 6 bases, with 18 bases remaining between them. CDR3 size: 15 residues. CDR3 amino acids: CASSLTSGGGAEAFF. CDR3 in DNA: TGTGCCAGCAGCCTCACTTCAGGCGGGGGGGCTGAAGCTTTCTTT.

The V gene is TRBV12-3 or TRBV12-4, the J gene TRBJ1-4, with unresolved D. V lost 3 bases and J lost 11, with 10 bases in between. CDR3 length: 12 amino acids. CDR3 DNA: TGTGCCAGCAGTTTCGGCCGAGGGAAACTGTTTTTT. Its protein is CASSFGRGKLFF.

This chain's CDR3 is CAIGVAGGPDTGELFF. The CDR3 DNA reads as TGTGCCATCGGGGTAGCGGGGGGGCCGGACACCGGGGAGCTGTTTTTT. The rearrangement links TRBV10-3 to TRBJ2-2; 11 bases agree with TRBD2. The V and J ends lost 8 bases and 3 bases, in that order; junction bases with no gene match: 8. The CDR3 sequence is 16 residues long. Germline CDR1 is ENHRY and CDR2 is SYGVKD.

The gene calls are TRBV5-3 and TRBJ2-5, with 7 bases lining up with TRBD1. TRBV5-3 is designated an ORF whose function remains uncertain. CDR3 length: 16 amino acids. The trim removed 4 bases at V and 4 bases at J, leaving 13 bases unmatched. Here the CDR3 DNA reads TGTGCCAGAAGCACCTGTTTACAGGGGAAACGAGAGACCCAGTACTTC. This codes for CARSTCLQGKRETQYF.

This clone was observed once. The J gene is TRBJ1-1, the V gene TRBV7-9; no clear D. CDR3 length: 13 amino acids. CDR1 and CDR2 (germline): SEHNR, FQNEAQ (reference sequence). V lost 4 bases to trimming and J lost 6 bases, with 12 bases between them. The CDR3 loop reads CASSSLGVAEAFF. CDR3 DNA sequence: TGTGCCAGCAGCTCCCTGGGAGTAGCTGAAGCTTTCTTT.

This clone occurred a few times. The rearrangement links TRBV5-1 to TRBJ2-2; 8 nucleotides align to TRBD2. The germline V gene has CDR1 SGHRS and CDR2 YFSETQ. V shed 4 bases and J 1 base; nucleotides not matched to a gene: 3. This CDR3 has 15 amino acids. CDR3 amino acids: CASSPGLVNTGELFF. The CDR3 bases are TGCGCCAGCAGCCCGGGACTAGTGAACACCGGGGAGCTGTTTTTT.

The chain carries TRBV3-1 (or the pseudogene TRBV3-2) and TRBJ1-1; D is possibly TRBD1 (5 bases). The CDR3 contains 16 residues. CDR1 and CDR2 (germline): LGHDT, YNNKEL (reference sequence). V lost 4 bases and J lost 4, with 19 bases in between. The chain's CDR3 is CASSLGVGGMSTEAFF. The CDR3 nucleotides are TGTGCCAGCAGCCTAGGGGTCGGTGGGATGAGCACTGAAGCTTTCTTT.

This chain links TRBV19 with TRBJ1-1, with unresolved D. This CDR3 comprises 16 residues. Per the germline V gene, CDR1 is LNHDA and CDR2 is SQIVND (reference sequence). Trimming left V 5 bases short and J 0 bases short, with 16 bases between. In DNA, the CDR3 is TGTGCCAGTAGTCGATCATTCGGAGGGCTGAACACTGAAGCTTTCTTT. Translated, it gives CASSRSFGGLNTEAFF.